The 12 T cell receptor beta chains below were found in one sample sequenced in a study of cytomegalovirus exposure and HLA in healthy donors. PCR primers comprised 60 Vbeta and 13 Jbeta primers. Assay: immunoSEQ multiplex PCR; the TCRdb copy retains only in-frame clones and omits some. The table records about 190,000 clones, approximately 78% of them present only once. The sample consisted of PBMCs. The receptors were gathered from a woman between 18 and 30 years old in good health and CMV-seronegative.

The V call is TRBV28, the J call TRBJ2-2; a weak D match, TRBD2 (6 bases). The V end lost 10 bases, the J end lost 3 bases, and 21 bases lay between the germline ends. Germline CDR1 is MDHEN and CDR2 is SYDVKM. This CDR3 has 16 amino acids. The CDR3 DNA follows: TGTGCCACCAGAGGAGGGTCCTCACTCGACACCGGGGAGCTGTTTTTT. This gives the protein CATRGGSSLDTGELFF.

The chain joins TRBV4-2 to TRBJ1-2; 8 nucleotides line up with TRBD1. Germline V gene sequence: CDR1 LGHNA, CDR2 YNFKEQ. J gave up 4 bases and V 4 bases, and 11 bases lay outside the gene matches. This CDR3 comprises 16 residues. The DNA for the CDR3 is TGTGCCAGCAGCCTTACGCAGGGGGCCAGAGGCTATGGCTACACCTTC. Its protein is CASSLTQGARGYGYTF.

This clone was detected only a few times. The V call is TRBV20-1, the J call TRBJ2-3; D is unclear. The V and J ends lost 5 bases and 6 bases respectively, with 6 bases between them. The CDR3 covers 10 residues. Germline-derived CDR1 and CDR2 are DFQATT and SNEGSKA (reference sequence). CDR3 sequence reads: CSAVLDTQYF. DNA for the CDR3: TGCAGTGCTGTCTTGGATACGCAGTATTTT.

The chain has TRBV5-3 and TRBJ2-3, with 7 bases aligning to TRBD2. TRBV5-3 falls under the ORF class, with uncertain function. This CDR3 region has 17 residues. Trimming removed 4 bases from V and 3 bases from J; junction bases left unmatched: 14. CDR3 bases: TGTGCCAGAAGCCGGCGGTCGGGCGGGAGACGTACAGATACGCAGTATTTT. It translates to CARSRRSGGRRTDTQYF.

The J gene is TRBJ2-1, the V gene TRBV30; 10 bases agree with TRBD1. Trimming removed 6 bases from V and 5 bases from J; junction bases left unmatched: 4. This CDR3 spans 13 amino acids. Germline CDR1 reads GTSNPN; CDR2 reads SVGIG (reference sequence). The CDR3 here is CACSGQGHNEQFF. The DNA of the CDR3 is TGTGCCTGTTCGGGACAGGGGCACAATGAGCAGTTCTTC.

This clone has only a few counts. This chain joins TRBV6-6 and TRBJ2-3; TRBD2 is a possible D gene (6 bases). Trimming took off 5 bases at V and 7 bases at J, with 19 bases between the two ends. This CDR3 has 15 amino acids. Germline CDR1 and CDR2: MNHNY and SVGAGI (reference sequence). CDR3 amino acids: CASSPGTFTQHTQYF. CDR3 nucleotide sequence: TGTGCCAGCAGTCCCGGGACTTTTACACAGCATACGCAGTATTTT.

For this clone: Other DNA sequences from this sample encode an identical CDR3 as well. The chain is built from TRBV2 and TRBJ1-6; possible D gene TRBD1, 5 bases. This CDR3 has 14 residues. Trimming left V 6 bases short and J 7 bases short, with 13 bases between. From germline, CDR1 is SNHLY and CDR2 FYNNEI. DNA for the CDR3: TGTGCCAGCAGGCCTGGCGGGGGGAATTCACCCCTCCACTTT. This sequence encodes CASRPGGGNSPLHF.

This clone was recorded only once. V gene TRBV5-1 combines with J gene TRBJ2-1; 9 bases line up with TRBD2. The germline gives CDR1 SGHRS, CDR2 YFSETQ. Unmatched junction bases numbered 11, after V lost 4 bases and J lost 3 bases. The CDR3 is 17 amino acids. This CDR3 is CASSPSPAGGYYNEQFF. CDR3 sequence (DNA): TGCGCCAGCAGCCCAAGTCCAGCGGGGGGCTACTACAATGAGCAGTTCTTC.

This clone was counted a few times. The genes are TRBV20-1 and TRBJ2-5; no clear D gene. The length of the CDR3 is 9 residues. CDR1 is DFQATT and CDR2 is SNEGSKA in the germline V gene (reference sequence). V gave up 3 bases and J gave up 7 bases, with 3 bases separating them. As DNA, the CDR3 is TGCAGTGCTAGCGGGACCCAGTACTTC. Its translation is CSASGTQYF.

This chain's CDR3 is CASSGGLAGVGSWEQYF. As DNA, the CDR3 is TGCGCCAGCAGCGGGGGACTAGCGGGAGTAGGGTCGTGGGAGCAGTACTTC. The rearrangement links TRBV5-1 to TRBJ2-7; 14 positions match TRBD2. The V and J ends lost 4 bases and 7 bases, in that order; junction bases with no gene match: 13. Germline-derived CDR1 and CDR2 are SGHRS and YFSETQ. The CDR3 extends over 17 amino acids.

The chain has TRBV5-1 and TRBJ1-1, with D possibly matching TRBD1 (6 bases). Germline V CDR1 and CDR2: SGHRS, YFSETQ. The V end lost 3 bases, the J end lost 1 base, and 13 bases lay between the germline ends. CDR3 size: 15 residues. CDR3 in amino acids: CASSSWGPGNTEAFF. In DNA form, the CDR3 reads TGCGCCAGCAGCTCCTGGGGGCCGGGGAACACTGAAGCTTTCTTT.

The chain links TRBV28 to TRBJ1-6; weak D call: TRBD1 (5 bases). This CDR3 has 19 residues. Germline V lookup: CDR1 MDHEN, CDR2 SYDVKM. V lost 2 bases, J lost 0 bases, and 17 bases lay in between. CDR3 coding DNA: TGTGCCAGCAGTTTACGAACAGGAACCTCCAGCTCCTATAATTCACCCCTCCACTTT. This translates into CASSLRTGTSSSYNSPLHF.